Below, one T cell receptor (beta chain) is given with its context. The antigen is not known. Primers included in the PCR were 60 Vbeta and 13 Jbeta primers. This table comes from immunoSEQ multiplex PCR, and its TCRdb copy is limited to in-frame clones, with some not included. Of about 200,000 clones in the sample, around 80% were seen once. The source of the sample is a study of cytomegalovirus exposure and HLA in healthy donors. Study in general: Of several hundred genotyped donors, more than 70% clustered with self-reported Caucasian donors.

Study-wide points: Productive status was seen about 87% or about 30% of the time for most TCR beta V segments in an earlier analysis. Presence/absence analyses rested on an assumption that sequencing depth was roughly uniform across donors. Cytomegalovirus association was listed for 170 or so TCR beta chains.

The CDR3 contains 13 residues. Trimming removed 6 bases at V and 7 bases at J, with 15 bases between. Germline V gene sequence: CDR1 LNHDA, CDR2 SQIVND (reference sequence). The TCR comes from a man aged 50 to 60 in good health and CMV-seronegative. The material sequenced was PBMCs. This chain links TRBV19 with TRBJ1-1, with a tentative D call TRBD1 (5 bases). The CDR3 loop reads CASSTLGQLEAFF. CDR3 DNA: TGTGCCAGTAGCACCTTGGGGCAGCTTGAAGCTTTCTTT.